This T cell receptor beta chain was obtained from a study of blood T cell repertoires in COVID-19. Data came from immunoSEQ multiplex PCR; TCRdb stores just in-frame clones and leaves some out. Here the sample spans about 62,000 clones, around 74% being singletons. The V and J ends lost 6 bases and 4 bases respectively, with 9 bases between them. This CDR3 spans 12 amino acids. This clone was seen more than once but under ten times. The material sequenced was peripheral blood. The V call is TRBV12-3 or TRBV12-4, the J call TRBJ1-2; tentatively, D is TRBD1 (5 bases). This sequence originates from a woman aged 45 to 65 with active or convalescent COVID-19. This chain's CDR3 is CASRGRGYGYTF. In nucleotides, the CDR3 is TGTGCCAGCAGGGGGAGGGGCTATGGCTACACCTTC.